This T cell receptor beta chain was obtained from a study of regulatory T cells in long-lasting Graves disease. Looked up from germline, CDR1 is MNHEY and CDR2 is SVGAGI. The ends lost 0 bases at V and 9 bases at J; junction bases unmatched: 12. This CDR3 is built from 18 residues. Time point described: newly diagnosed GD, antithyroid drugs for less than 3 months. RNA from PBMCs was the source of the TCR library. The collection involved drawing roughly 9.1 milliliters of peripheral blood into EDTA tubes. Findings and limits, study-wide: Preferential use of TRBV28, TRBJ1-2 and TRBJ2-5 was seen in persistent disease.

CDR3 regions were amplified by Arm-PCR using iRepertoire HTBI primers to build TCR beta libraries. One entry per CDR3 protein, called by TCRdb with MiXCR from the multiplex PCR reads. The table lists some 330,000 distinct CDR3 sequences, approximately 12% of them singletons. As for this clonotype: The target antigen is unknown.

These data also featured in a second study, about T cells in Graves' hyperthyroidism and ophthalmopathy.

This clonotype was sampled from a young woman with Graves disease. Sequences were derived from peripheral blood mononuclear cells (PBMCs), sampled at new diagnosis, from a patient treated with antithyroid drugs. The chain is built from TRBV6-5 and TRBJ2-1; 12 bases align to TRBD2. The DNA of the CDR3 is TGTGCCAGCAGTTACTCGATGCTAGCGGGGGGGCGGTTTAGTGAGCAGTTCTTC. Amino acid sequence: CASSYSMLAGGRFSEQFF.